Below are 20 T cell receptor beta chains sequenced from a single sample in a study of T cells after yellow fever vaccination. A single record per CDR3 protein comes from TCRdb applying MiXCR to the 5' RACE reads. The repertoire has about 96,000 distinct CDR3 sequences, 7.5% to 10% of them found once; the top ten carry over 15%. The sequencing here drew on CD8+ T cells not binding an NS4B(214-222) dextramer, sorted from PBMCs, taken more than 14 days after the first yellow fever vaccination. The origin of the receptors is a man aged 18 to 30 who received the YFV17D yellow fever vaccine.

This rearrangement joins TRBV4-1 to TRBJ1-3, with D unresolved. Germline CDR1 is MGHRA and CDR2 is YSYEKL. The CDR3 sequence is 14 residues long. The V end was cut by 4 bases, the J end by 2 bases, with 9 bases between. Here the CDR3 reads CASSRREPGNTIYF. The CDR3, as DNA: TGCGCCAGCAGCCGGCGAGAACCTGGAAACACCATATATTTT.

The sample holds many counts of this clonotype. The chain links TRBV10-3 to TRBJ1-1; D remains unclear. Trimming stripped 7 bases from V and 7 bases from J, with 19 bases between. The CDR3 is made up of 14 amino acids. Per the germline V gene, CDR1 is ENHRY and CDR2 is SYGVKD. This CDR3 reads CAITPQDAPHEAFF. CDR3 DNA: TGTGCCATCACCCCCCAGGACGCGCCCCATGAAGCTTTCTTT.

The genes are TRBV6-2 or TRBV6-3 and TRBJ2-1; 15 bases map to TRBD2. In germline, CDR1 is MNHEY, CDR2 SVGEGT. V gave up 5 bases and J gave up 8 bases; unmatched junction bases: 4. This CDR3 comprises 15 residues. CDR3 sequence (DNA): TGTGCCAGCAGTGGGACTAGCGGGGGGTTGGATGAGCAGTTCTTC. Translated: CASSGTSGGLDEQFF.

This clonotype was counted between two and nine times. The chain recombines TRBV2 with TRBJ1-2; D ambiguous. CDR1 SNHLY and CDR2 FYNNEI come from the germline V gene. Trimming pared 10 bases from V and 0 bases from J, leaving 18 bases between. The CDR3 has 15 residues. The CDR3 DNA reads as TGTGCCATCAAAAGGAGTTCTTCGGCTAACTATGGCTACACCTTC. Its translation is CAIKRSSSANYGYTF.

This clonotype occurred many times. The chain links TRBV5-4 to TRBJ2-7; a weak D match, TRBD1 (5 bases). The CDR3 sequence is 12 residues long. CDR1 is SGHNT, CDR2 YYREEE, per germline (reference sequence). Trimming shortened V by 3 bases and J by 5 bases, and 9 bases separated the two germline ends. CDR3 protein: CASSSEGDEQYF. In DNA form, the CDR3 reads TGTGCCAGCAGCTCGGAAGGGGACGAGCAGTACTTC.

This clonotype appeared many times. The J gene is TRBJ2-1, the V gene TRBV19, with a possible D match to TRBD1 (6 bases). The CDR3 consists of 12 residues. Germline loops: CDR1 LNHDA, CDR2 SQIVND (reference sequence). V lost 6 bases to trimming and J lost 7 bases, with 10 bases between them. CDR3 in DNA: TGTGCCAGTAGCGTCAGGGGAAATGAGCAGTTCTTC. The encoded protein is CASSVRGNEQFF.

The table lists this clonotype with a few counts. This rearrangement joins TRBV27 to TRBJ2-3; TRBD2 matches at 12 bases. Germline CDR1 is MNHEY and CDR2 is SMNVEV (reference sequence). Losses at the gene ends were 5 bases for V and 1 base for J; bases not matched to a gene: 10. This CDR3 comprises 18 residues. The CDR3 nucleotides read TGTGCCAGCAGTGCCCCTAGCGGGGGGGAGCCTCGCACAGATACGCAGTATTTT. Residues: CASSAPSGGEPRTDTQYF.

The V gene is TRBV4-2, the J gene TRBJ2-1; D is unresolved. With 4 bases removed from V and 10 bases from J, the gap between germline ends came to 11 bases. CDR1 is LGHNA and CDR2 is YNFKEQ in the germline V gene. The CDR3 sequence is 12 residues long. CDR3 sequence (DNA): TGTGCCAGCAGCCCCTCGGGCACCGAGCAGTTCTTC. It is translated as CASSPSGTEQFF.

The chain employs TRBV6-2 or TRBV6-3 and TRBJ2-7, with D perhaps matching TRBD1 (5 bases). Germline assignment: CDR1 MNHEY and CDR2 SVGEGT. The CDR3 runs to 14 residues. Trimming stripped 0 bases from V and 3 bases from J, with 9 bases between. CDR3 region: CASSYSGRNYEQYF. The DNA of the CDR3 is TGTGCCAGCAGTTACTCGGGGCGCAACTACGAGCAGTACTTC.

This clonotype was seen more than once but under ten times. This chain joins TRBV9 and TRBJ2-5; D may correspond to TRBD1 or TRBD2 (5 bases each). Germline assignment: CDR1 SGDLS and CDR2 YYNGEE. With 3 bases removed from V and 5 bases from J, the gap between germline ends came to 20 bases. This CDR3 is 16 amino acids long. The CDR3 region is CASSAGSGPSGETQYF. CDR3 DNA: TGTGCCAGCAGCGCCGGGTCGGGACCTTCCGGGGAGACCCAGTACTTC.

This clonotype appeared a few times. The chain combines TRBV7-2 with TRBJ1-2; D might be TRBD1 (6 bases). Germline CDR1 SGHTA, CDR2 FQGNSA. This CDR3 is built from 15 residues. V was clipped by 7 bases and J by 6 bases, with 21 bases between them. CDR3 region: CASTARGAAVDGYTF. In nucleotides, the CDR3 is TGTGCCAGCACCGCGAGGGGGGCGGCCGTAGATGGCTACACCTTC.

This clonotype was seen only a few times. This sequence joins TRBV27 and TRBJ1-5; D is unclear. V was trimmed by 4 bases and J by 2 bases, leaving 12 bases between them. The germline V gene encodes CDR1 MNHEY and CDR2 SMNVEV (reference sequence). The CDR3 extends over 15 amino acids. The CDR3, as DNA: TGTGCCAGCAGTTCACAGTTTGGGGGCAATCAGCCCCAGCATTTT. Its protein is CASSSQFGGNQPQHF.

The rearrangement uses TRBV3-1 and TRBJ2-3, with 9 bases lining up with TRBD1. The CDR3 is 15 residues long. CDR1 is LGHDT and CDR2 is YNNKEL in the germline V gene (reference sequence). Losses at the gene ends were 0 bases for V and 5 bases for J; bases not matched to a gene: 3. CDR3 nucleotides: TGTGCCAGCAGCCAAGATGGGACAGGGAGAGATACGCAGTATTTT. Its translation is CASSQDGTGRDTQYF.

This clonotype was detected only a few times. This chain joins TRBV20-1 and TRBJ1-1; D is unclear. Germline-derived CDR1 and CDR2 are DFQATT and SNEGSKA (reference sequence). This CDR3 is built from 13 residues. V gave up 2 bases and J gave up 0 bases, with 7 bases separating them. The DNA of the CDR3 is TGCAGTGCTAGAACGGGTATGAACACTGAAGCTTTCTTT. It specifies CSARTGMNTEAFF.

Only a few counts were recorded for this clonotype. The rearrangement joins TRBV10-3 to TRBJ1-1, with a possible D match to TRBD1 (6 bases). Germline values: CDR1 ENHRY, CDR2 SYGVKD. Trimming removed 3 bases at V and 6 bases at J, with 14 bases between. CDR3 size: 14 residues. The CDR3 DNA is TGTGCCATCAGTGAAGCGGACAGCTTCTCTGAAGCTTTCTTT. This codes for CAISEADSFSEAFF.

This clonotype is a singleton in its sample. The V call is TRBV5-1, the J call TRBJ1-1; possibly TRBD1 for D (5 bases). The CDR3 has 16 residues. Germline CDR1 and CDR2: SGHRS and YFSETQ. The V and J ends lost 4 bases and 1 base respectively, with 17 bases between them. CDR3: CASSPVPPGPNTEAFF. For the CDR3, the DNA is TGCGCCAGCAGCCCGGTTCCCCCGGGACCGAACACTGAAGCTTTCTTT.

This chain links TRBV19 with TRBJ1-1; the D is unclear. The CDR3 loop spans 14 amino acids. Germline CDR1 reads LNHDA; CDR2 reads SQIVND (reference sequence). V dropped 7 bases and J dropped 5 bases, with 17 bases sitting between them. This CDR3 reads CASTQMKGTTEAFF. The CDR3 region has the DNA TGTGCCAGTACCCAAATGAAGGGAACGACTGAAGCTTTCTTT. The variable domain in full, with the rest retrieved from reference TRBV19 and TRBJ1-1, is DGGITQSPKYLFRKEGQNVTLSCEQNLNHDAMYWYRQDPGQGLRLIYYSQIVNDFQKGDIAEGYSVSREKKESFPLTVTSAQKNPTAFYLCASTQMKGTTEAFFGQGTRLTVV.

The gene calls are TRBV7-3 and TRBJ2-1; maybe TRBD2 (5 bases). There are 15 residues in the CDR3. Looked up from germline, CDR1 is SGHTA and CDR2 is FQGTGA. V lost 2 bases and J 11 bases, leaving 19 bases between the germline ends. The CDR3 sequence: CASSLFLRRPQQQFF. The CDR3 coding sequence is TGTGCCAGCAGCTTATTTCTAAGGAGGCCACAACAGCAGTTCTTC.

The V call is TRBV7-9, the J call TRBJ1-5; no clear D gene. The CDR3 has 13 residues. Germline V gene data show CDR1 as SEHNR and CDR2 as FQNEAQ (reference sequence). V was trimmed by 5 bases and J by 11 bases, leaving 16 bases between them. CDR3 in DNA: TGTGCCAGCAGCCCGCCGGGTCCGTCTTCCCAGCATTTT. This encodes CASSPPGPSSQHF.

This clonotype was seen once. The rearrangement links TRBV12-3 or TRBV12-4 to TRBJ1-2; D may be TRBD1 (5 bases). The CDR3 consists of 17 residues. The germline V and J ends were trimmed by 8 bases and 2 bases, with 24 bases remaining between them. The CDR3 sequence: CASGTTELPRSNYGYTF. The CDR3 region has the DNA TGTGCCAGCGGGACGACAGAATTGCCCCGATCAAACTATGGCTACACCTTC.